The 3 T cell receptor beta chains below come from one sample, sequenced in a study of blood T cells in healthy people across ages. A second PCR, run for about 7 to 11 cycles, used a sample-barcoded 5' primer plus a J-beta primer mix. One entry per CDR3 protein results from TCRdb running MiXCR on the 5' RACE reads. The sample includes more than 1,400,000 distinct CDR3 sequences, 35% to 45% seen only once; the top ten take roughly 7.7%. The sample comprised blood. These receptor sequences come from a woman under 30 in good health.

The rearrangement joins TRBV21-1 to TRBJ1-5; the table's D call TRBD1 went unverified against the DNA. TRBV21-1 is termed a pseudogene. The CDR3 runs to 15 residues. CDR3 residues: CASSNRTGPNQPQHF. CDR3 sequence (DNA): TGTGCCAGCAGCAACCGGACAGGGCCCAATCAGCCCCAGCATTTT.

The gene calls are TRBV18 and TRBJ2-1; 9 bases are shared with TRBD1. The V segment lost 6 bases and the J segment 9 bases; nucleotides outside the gene matches: 12. CDR3 length: 15 residues. The germline CDR1 and CDR2 sequences are KGHSH and LQKENI. DNA for the CDR3: TGTGCCAGCTCGCCTGGGACAGGGAATTCGGGTGAGCAGTTCTTC. Translated, it gives CASSPGTGNSGEQFF.

The chain employs TRBV7-9 and TRBJ1-2; TRBD1 matches at 8 bases. The CDR3 covers 16 residues. Germline V CDR1 and CDR2: SEHNR, FQNEAQ (reference sequence). J was trimmed by 3 bases and V by 1 base; bases with no gene match: 7. The CDR3 DNA reads as TGTGCCAGCAGCTTAGGCAACAGGGGGAATTACTATGGCTACACCTTC. This gives the protein CASSLGNRGNYYGYTF.